A selection of T cell receptor beta chains follows, all from one sample in a study of identical twins. From the 5' RACE reads, TCRdb called clonotypes with MiXCR, one entry per CDR3 protein. The table lists around 290,000 distinct CDR3 sequences, less than 9.5% of them singletons. The same specimen was also included in a second study, on yellow fever vaccine responses in identical twins.

The sample consisted of CD8+ T cells sorted from blood. The origin of the receptors is a woman between 18 and 30 years old in good health. The CDR3 runs from the conserved cysteine through the conserved F or W. Clone size is given for some rows only: seen once, a few or many times, or a class if the clone is expanded.

>15|.|TRBJ1-1|TRBV6-2/TRBV6-3
CASSYPEGLNTEAFF
>13|many|TRBJ2-7|TRBV29-1
CSVASQGVHEQYF
>19|few|TRBJ2-1|TRBV7-4
CASSLVAGGPLENTNEQFF
>15|.|TRBJ1-2|TRBV5-5
CASSLAPGNSYGYTF
>17|many|TRBJ1-1|TRBV9
CASSPSQGRGANTEAFF
>15|many|TRBJ2-7|TRBV4-3
CASSQEAVRYDEQYF
>15|many|TRBJ1-1|TRBV7-9
CASSFPQTLNTEAFF
>12|few|TRBJ2-1|TRBV12-3/TRBV12-4
CASRKTSGEQFF
>11|few|TRBJ2-1|TRBV20-1
CSARAIDEQFF
>13|.|TRBJ2-1|TRBV5-8
CASRHPGDNEQFF